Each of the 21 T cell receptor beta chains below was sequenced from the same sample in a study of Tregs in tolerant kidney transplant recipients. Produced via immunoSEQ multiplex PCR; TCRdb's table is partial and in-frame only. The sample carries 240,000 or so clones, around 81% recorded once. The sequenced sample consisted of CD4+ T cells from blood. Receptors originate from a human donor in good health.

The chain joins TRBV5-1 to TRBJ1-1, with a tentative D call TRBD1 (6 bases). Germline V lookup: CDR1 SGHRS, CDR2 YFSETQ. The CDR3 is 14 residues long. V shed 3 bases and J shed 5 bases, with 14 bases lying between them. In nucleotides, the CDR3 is TGCGCCAGCAGCTCCTCAGGGGATGGTACTGAAGCTTTCTTT. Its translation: CASSSSGDGTEAFF.

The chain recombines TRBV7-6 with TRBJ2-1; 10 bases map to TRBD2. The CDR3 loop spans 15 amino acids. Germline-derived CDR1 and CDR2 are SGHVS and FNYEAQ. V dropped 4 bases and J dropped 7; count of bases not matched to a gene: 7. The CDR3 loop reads CASSSQGSGRNEQFF. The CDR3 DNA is TGTGCCAGCAGCTCACAGGGTAGCGGGAGGAATGAGCAGTTCTTC.

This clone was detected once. CDR3 region: CASSNRGHAYTEAFF. The CDR3 nucleotides read TGTGCCAGCAGCAACAGGGGGCATGCGTACACTGAAGCTTTCTTT. The rearrangement joins TRBV7-9 to TRBJ1-1, with 9 bases aligning to TRBD1. With V trimmed by 5 bases and J by 3 bases, 7 bases remained unmatched. The germline V gene has CDR1 SEHNR and CDR2 FQNEAQ (reference sequence). The CDR3 is made up of 15 amino acids. Supplemented by reference TRBV7-9 and TRBJ1-1, the full variable domain reads DTGVSQNPRHKITKRGQNVTFRCDPISEHNRLYWYRQTLGQGPEFLTYFQNEAQLEKSRLLSDRFSAERPKGSFSTLEIQRTEQGDSAMYLCASSNRGHAYTEAFFGQGTRLTVV.

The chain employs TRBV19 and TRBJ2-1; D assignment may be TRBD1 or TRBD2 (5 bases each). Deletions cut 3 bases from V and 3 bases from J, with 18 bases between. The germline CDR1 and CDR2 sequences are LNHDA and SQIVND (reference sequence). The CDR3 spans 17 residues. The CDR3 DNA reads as TGTGCCAGTAGTATCGGTAAGGGGCTAGCCATCTACAATGAGCAGTTCTTC. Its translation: CASSIGKGLAIYNEQFF.

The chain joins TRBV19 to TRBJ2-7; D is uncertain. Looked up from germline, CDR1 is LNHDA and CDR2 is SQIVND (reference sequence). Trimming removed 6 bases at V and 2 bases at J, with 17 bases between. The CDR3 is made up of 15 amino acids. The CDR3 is CASRLSSSTPYEQYF. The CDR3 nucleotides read TGTGCCAGTAGACTCTCGTCCTCGACACCCTACGAGCAGTACTTC.

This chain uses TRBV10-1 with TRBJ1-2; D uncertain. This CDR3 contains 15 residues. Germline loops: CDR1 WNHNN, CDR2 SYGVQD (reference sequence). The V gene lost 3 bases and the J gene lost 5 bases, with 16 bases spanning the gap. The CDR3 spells CASSDQKSRWYGYTF. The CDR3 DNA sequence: TGCGCCAGCAGTGACCAGAAATCCCGGTGGTATGGCTACACCTTC.

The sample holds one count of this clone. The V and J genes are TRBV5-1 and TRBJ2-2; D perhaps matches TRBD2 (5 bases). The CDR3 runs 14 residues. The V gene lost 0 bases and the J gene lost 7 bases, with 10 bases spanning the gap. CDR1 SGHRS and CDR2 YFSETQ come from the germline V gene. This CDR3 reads CASSLVWTVGELFF. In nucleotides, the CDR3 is TGCGCCAGCAGCTTGGTGTGGACTGTCGGGGAGCTGTTTTTT.

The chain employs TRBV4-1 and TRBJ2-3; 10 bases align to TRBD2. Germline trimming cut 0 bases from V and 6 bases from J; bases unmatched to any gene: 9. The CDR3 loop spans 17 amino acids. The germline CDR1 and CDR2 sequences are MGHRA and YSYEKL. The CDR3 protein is CASSQDPPSGGKDTQYF. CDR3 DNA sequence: TGCGCCAGCAGCCAAGATCCCCCTAGCGGGGGTAAGGATACGCAGTATTTT.

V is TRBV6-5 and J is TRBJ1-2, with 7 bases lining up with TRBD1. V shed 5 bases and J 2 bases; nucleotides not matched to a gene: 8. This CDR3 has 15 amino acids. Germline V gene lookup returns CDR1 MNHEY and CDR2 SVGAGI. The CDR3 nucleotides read TGTGCCAGCAGTATAACGGGGACAGCCAACTATGGCTACACCTTC. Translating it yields CASSITGTANYGYTF.

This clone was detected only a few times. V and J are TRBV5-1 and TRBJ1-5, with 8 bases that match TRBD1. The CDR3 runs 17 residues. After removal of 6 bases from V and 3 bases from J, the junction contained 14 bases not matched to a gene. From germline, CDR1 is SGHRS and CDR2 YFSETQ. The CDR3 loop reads CASNGLWQGAFNQPQHF. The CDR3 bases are TGCGCCAGCAACGGCCTGTGGCAGGGGGCCTTCAATCAGCCCCAGCATTTT.

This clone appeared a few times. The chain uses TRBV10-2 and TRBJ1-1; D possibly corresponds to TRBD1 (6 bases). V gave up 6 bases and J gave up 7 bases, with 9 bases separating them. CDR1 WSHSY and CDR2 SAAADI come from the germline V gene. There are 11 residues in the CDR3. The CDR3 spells CASRGAGEAFF. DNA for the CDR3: TGCGCCAGCAGGGGGGCTGGTGAAGCTTTCTTT.

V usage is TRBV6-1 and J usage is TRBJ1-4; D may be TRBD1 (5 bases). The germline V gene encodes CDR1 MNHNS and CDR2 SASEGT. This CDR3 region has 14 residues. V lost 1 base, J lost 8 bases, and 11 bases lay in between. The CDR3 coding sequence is TGTGCCAGCAGTGAAGATCCAGGGAGGGAAAAACTGTTTTTT. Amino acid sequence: CASSEDPGREKLFF.

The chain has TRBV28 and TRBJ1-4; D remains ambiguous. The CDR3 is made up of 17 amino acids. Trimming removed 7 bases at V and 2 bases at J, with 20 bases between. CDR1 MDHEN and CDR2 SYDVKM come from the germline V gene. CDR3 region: CASNTHRWSITNEKLFF. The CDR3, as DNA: TGTGCCAGCAACACCCACCGCTGGAGCATCACTAATGAAAAACTGTTTTTT.

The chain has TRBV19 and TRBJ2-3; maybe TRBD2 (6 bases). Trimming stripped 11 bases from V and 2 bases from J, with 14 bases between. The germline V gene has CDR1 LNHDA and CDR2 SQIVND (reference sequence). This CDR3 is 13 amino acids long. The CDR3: CASNGGNTDTQYF. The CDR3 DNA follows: TGTGCCTCCAATGGGGGGAACACAGATACGCAGTATTTT.

The CDR3 nucleotides read TGCGCCAGCAGTGAACCTAACTATGGCTACACCTTC. This translates into CASSEPNYGYTF. The chain uses TRBV10-2 and TRBJ1-2, with D hard to call. The CDR3 spans 12 residues. The germline V and J ends were trimmed by 3 bases and 0 bases, with 2 bases remaining between them. Germline V lookup: CDR1 WSHSY, CDR2 SAAADI.

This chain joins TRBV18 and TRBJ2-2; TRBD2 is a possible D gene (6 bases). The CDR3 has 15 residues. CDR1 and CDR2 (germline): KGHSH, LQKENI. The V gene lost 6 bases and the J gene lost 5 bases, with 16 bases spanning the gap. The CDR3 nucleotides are TGTGCCAGCTCTCCGCCACCCGCGGGGACCGGGGAGCTGTTTTTT. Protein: CASSPPPAGTGELFF.

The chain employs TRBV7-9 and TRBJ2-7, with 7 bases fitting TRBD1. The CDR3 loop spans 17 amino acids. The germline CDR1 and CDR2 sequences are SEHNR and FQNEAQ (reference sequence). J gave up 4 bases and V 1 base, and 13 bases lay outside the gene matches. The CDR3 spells CASSLGTGDPLSYEQYF. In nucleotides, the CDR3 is TGTGCCAGCAGCTTAGGGACAGGTGATCCTCTGTCGTACGAGCAGTACTTC. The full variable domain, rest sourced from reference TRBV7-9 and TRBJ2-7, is DTGVSQNPRHKITKRGQNVTFRCDPISEHNRLYWYRQTLGQGPEFLTYFQNEAQLEKSRLLSDRFSAERPKGSFSTLEIQRTEQGDSAMYLCASSLGTGDPLSYEQYFGPGTRLTVT.

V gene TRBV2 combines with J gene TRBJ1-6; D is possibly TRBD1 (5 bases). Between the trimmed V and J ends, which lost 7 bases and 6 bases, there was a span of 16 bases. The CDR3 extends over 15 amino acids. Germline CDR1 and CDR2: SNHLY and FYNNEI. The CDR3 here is CASNLQYGGNSPLHF. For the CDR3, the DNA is TGTGCCAGCAACTTGCAGTATGGGGGTAATTCACCCCTCCACTTT. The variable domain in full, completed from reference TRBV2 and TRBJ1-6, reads EPEVTQTPSHQVTQMGQEVILRCVPISNHLYFYWYRQILGQKVEFLVSFYNNEISEKSEIFDDQFSVERPDGSNFTLKIRSTKLEDSAMYFCASNLQYGGNSPLHFGNGTRLTVT.

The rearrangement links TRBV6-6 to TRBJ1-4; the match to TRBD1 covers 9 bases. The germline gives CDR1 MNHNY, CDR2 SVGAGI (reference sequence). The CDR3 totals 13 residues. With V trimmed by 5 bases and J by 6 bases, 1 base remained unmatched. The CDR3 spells CASSRQGDEKLFF. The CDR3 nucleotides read TGTGCCAGCAGTCGACAGGGGGATGAAAAACTGTTTTTT.

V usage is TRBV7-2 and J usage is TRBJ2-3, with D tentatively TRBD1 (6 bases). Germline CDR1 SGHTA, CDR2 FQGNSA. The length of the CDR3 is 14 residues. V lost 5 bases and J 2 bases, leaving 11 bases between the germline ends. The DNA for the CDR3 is TGTGCCAGCAGCCCAGGGGTATTCACAGATACGCAGTATTTT. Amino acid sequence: CASSPGVFTDTQYF.

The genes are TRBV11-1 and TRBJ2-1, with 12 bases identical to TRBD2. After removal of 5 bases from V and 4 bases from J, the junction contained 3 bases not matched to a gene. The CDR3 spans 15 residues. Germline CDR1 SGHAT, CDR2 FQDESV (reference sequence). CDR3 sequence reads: CASSVLAGGYNEQFF. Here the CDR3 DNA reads TGTGCCAGCAGCGTACTAGCGGGGGGTTACAATGAGCAGTTCTTC.